This entry features one T cell receptor (beta chain) sequence. These data are taken from a study of T cell changes during pregnancy in multiple sclerosis. Method: immunoSEQ multiplex PCR; TCRdb's copy keeps in-frame clones and lacks some. The sample consists of about 69,000 clones, about 85% of them appearing once. This clonotype originated in a female donor with multiple sclerosis, enrolled in a pregnancy study. The source material was peripheral blood, sampled before pregnancy.

The CDR3 DNA reads as TGTGCCAGCAGTGGGGACAGGATAAACACCATATATTTT. Protein sequence: CASSGDRINTIYF. The rearrangement uses TRBV6-1 and TRBJ1-3; the match to TRBD1 covers 8 bases. With V trimmed by 4 bases and J by 6 bases, 2 bases remained unmatched. From germline, CDR1 is MNHNS and CDR2 SASEGT. The CDR3 is 13 amino acids.